This TCR beta chain was recovered during a study of cytomegalovirus exposure and HLA in healthy donors. On the study more broadly: Later, an analysis reported that the 130 or so validation repertoires had used the same platform as the 666 first-cohort repertoires.

The study, taken as a whole, reports: Cytomegalovirus status was reportedly diagnosed by the classifier with high specificity and sensitivity.

Measured with immunoSEQ multiplex PCR; TCRdb has only the in-frame clones, and not every one. The data contain some 38,000 clones, 80% to 95% of them singletons. The CDR3 has 18 residues. CDR1 SGHVS and CDR2 FNYEAQ come from the germline V gene. V lost 2 bases and J lost 5; bases outside the gene matches: 12. This clone was seen once. The antigen remains unidentified. The receptor was derived from a young man in good health and CMV-seronegative. Sequenced sample: PBMCs. J is TRBJ1-4 and V is TRBV7-6; TRBD1 aligns across 9 bases. CDR3 region: CASSLRGPGQGRNEKLFF. In nucleotides, the CDR3 is TGTGCCAGCAGCTTAAGGGGCCCGGGACAGGGTCGGAATGAAAAACTGTTTTTT.